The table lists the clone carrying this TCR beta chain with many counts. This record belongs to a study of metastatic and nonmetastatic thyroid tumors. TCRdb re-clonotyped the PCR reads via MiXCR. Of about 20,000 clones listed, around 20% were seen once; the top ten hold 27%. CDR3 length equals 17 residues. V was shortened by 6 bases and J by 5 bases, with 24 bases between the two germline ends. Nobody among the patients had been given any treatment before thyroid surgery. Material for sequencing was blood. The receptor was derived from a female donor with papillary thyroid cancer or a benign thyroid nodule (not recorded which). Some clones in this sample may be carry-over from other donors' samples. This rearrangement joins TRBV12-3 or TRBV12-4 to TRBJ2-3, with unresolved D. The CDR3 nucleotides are TGTGCCAGCAGCCTTAATATGGGGAACGTGGTGGTAGATACGCAGTATTTT. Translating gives CASSLNMGNVVVDTQYF.